A single sample is the source of the 5 T cell receptor beta chains below, sequenced in a study of breast tumors, draining lymph nodes, adjacent tissues. Samples came from axillary lymph nodes draining the breast cancer. TCRdb re-called the multiplex PCR reads through MiXCR, storing one row per CDR3 protein. The sample has about 230,000 distinct CDR3 sequences, roughly 32% seen once. The material sequenced was axillary lymph node tissue. These receptors were taken from a female donor with breast cancer. Some clones in this sample may be carry-over from other donors' samples.

This clonotype was recorded many times. This chain joins TRBV7-2 and TRBJ2-6; possibly TRBD1 or TRBD2 for D (6 bases each). The CDR3 consists of 15 residues. Germline lookup yields CDR1 SGHTA and CDR2 FQGNSA. Trimming removed 4 bases at V and 2 bases at J, with 9 bases between. The CDR3 here is CASSSGGPGANVLTF. The CDR3 region has the DNA TGTGCCAGCAGCTCTGGGGGGCCTGGGGCCAACGTCCTGACTTTC. The full variable domain, with the rest looked up from reference TRBV7-2 and TRBJ2-6, is GAGVSQSPSNKVTEKGKDVELRCDPISGHTALYWYRQSLGQGLEFLIYFQGNSAPDKSGLPSDRFSAERTGGSVSTLTIQRTQQEDSAVYLCASSSGGPGANVLTFGAGSRLTVL.

On this clonotype: This may be a read error: a much more frequent sequence differs by one nucleotide. This chain links TRBV29-1 with TRBJ2-3; perhaps TRBD2 as D (5 bases). Germline lookup yields CDR1 SQVTM and CDR2 ANQGSEA. The CDR3 is 14 amino acids. The CDR3 here is CSVGPSGNTDAQYF. Written as DNA, the CDR3 is TGCAGCGTTGGGCCCAGCGGAAACACAGATGCGCAGTATTTT.

This clonotype was picked up many times. In nucleotides, the CDR3 is TGTGCCAGCAGCAGGACAGGTGTCCAAGAGACCCAGTACTTC. This codes for CASSRTGVQETQYF. The V call is TRBV7-6, the J call TRBJ2-5, with TRBD1 matching 7 bases. The length of the CDR3 is 14 residues. With V trimmed by 5 bases and J by 1 base, 4 bases remained unmatched. The V gene's germline CDR1 is SGHVS and CDR2 FNYEAQ.

V and J are TRBV7-2 and TRBJ2-5; D perhaps matches TRBD2 (5 bases). Germline CDR1 SGHTA, CDR2 FQGNSA. The germline V and J ends were trimmed by 6 bases and 9 bases, with 17 bases remaining between them. The CDR3 runs to 13 residues. CDR3 in amino acids: CASRRGALTAQYF. As DNA, the CDR3 is TGTGCCAGCAGACGGGGAGCCCTTACGGCCCAGTACTTC.

This clonotype was found many times. The chain uses TRBV28 and TRBJ1-4, with D hard to call. Germline CDR1 reads MDHEN; CDR2 reads SYDVKM. The V gene lost 2 bases and the J gene lost 0 bases, with 7 bases spanning the gap. This CDR3 spans 15 amino acids. CDR3 coding DNA: TGTGCCAGCAGTTTAATCGGGGCAACTAATGAAAAACTGTTTTTT. Protein sequence: CASSLIGATNEKLFF.